This T cell receptor beta chain was retrieved from a study of blood T cell repertoires in COVID-19. At the level of the study: The study drew acute and convalescent COVID-19 samples from the United States, Italy and Spain. PBMCs, B-cell-depleted T cells, or T cells provided the cDNA or gDNA that made up the material.

CDR1 is SGHRS, CDR2 YFSETQ, per germline. The ends lost 3 bases at V and 1 base at J; junction bases unmatched: 2. CDR3 length: 15 residues. Authors' processing steps: Scientists estimated how many nucleated cells there were by amplifying reference gene primers. Assay: immunoSEQ multiplex PCR; the TCRdb copy retains only in-frame clones and omits some. D and trimming were read from the DNA, whereas the V and J calls and clone size are those reported in that table. The sample has over 35,000 clones, around nine tenths seen once; the top ten hold around 8.6%. The source is a man in his forties or fifties with acute or convalescent COVID-19. The chain carries TRBV5-1 and TRBJ2-1; 9 bases map to TRBD2. The sequencing sample was made of peripheral blood. The DNA for the CDR3 is TGCGCCAGCAGCTCAGCGGGGGGATCCTACAATGAGCAGTTCTTC. It specifies CASSSAGGSYNEQFF. The whole variable domain, filled in from reference TRBV5-1 and TRBJ2-1, reads KAGVTQTPRYLIKTRGQQVTLSCSPISGHRSVSWYQQTPGQGLQFLFEYFSETQRNKGNFPGRFSGRQFSNSRSEMNVSTLELGDSALYLCASSSAGGSYNEQFFGPGTRLTVL.